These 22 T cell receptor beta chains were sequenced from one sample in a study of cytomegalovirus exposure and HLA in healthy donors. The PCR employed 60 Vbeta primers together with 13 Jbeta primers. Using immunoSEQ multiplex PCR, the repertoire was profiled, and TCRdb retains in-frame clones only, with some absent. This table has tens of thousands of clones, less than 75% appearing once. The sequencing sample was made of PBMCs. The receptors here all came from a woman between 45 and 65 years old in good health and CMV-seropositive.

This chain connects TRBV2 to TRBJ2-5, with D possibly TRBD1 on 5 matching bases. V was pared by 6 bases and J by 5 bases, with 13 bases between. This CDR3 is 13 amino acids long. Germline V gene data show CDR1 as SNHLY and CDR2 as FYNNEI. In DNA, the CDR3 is TGTGCCAGCAGAGGCCTAGGGGTTGAGACCCAGTACTTC. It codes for CASRGLGVETQYF.

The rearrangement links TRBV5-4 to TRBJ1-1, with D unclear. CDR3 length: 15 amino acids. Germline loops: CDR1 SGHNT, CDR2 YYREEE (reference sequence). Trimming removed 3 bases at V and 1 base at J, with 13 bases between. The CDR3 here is CASSSKREENTEAFF. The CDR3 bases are TGTGCCAGCAGCTCAAAAAGGGAGGAGAACACTGAAGCTTTCTTT.

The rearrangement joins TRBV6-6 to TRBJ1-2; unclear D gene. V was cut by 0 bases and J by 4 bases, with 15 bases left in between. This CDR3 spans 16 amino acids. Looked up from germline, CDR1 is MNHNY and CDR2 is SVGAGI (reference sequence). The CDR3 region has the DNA TGTGCCAGCAGTTACTCGATACTCATACGTAGCTATGGCTACACCTTC. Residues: CASSYSILIRSYGYTF.

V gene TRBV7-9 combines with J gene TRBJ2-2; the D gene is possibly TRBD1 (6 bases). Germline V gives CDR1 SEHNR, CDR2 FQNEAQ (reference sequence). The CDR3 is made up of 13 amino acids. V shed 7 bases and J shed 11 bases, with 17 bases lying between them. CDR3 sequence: CASIPKGVVELFF. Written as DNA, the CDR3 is TGTGCCAGCATCCCTAAGGGGGTCGTAGAGCTGTTTTTT.

The chain's CDR3 is CASSRGGQTLYEQYF. CDR3 coding DNA: TGTGCCAGCAGCCGAGGAGGGCAGACCCTCTACGAGCAGTACTTC. V is TRBV7-9 and J is TRBJ2-7, with D possibly TRBD2 on 6 matching bases. The V and J ends lost 5 bases and 3 bases respectively, with 17 bases between them. The germline V gene has CDR1 SEHNR and CDR2 FQNEAQ (reference sequence). The CDR3 has 15 residues.

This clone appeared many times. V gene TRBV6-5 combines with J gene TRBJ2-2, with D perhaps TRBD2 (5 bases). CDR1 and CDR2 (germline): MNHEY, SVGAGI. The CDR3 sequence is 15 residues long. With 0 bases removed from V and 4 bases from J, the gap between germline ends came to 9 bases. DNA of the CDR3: TGTGCCAGCAGTTACTCGAGGACTTCCACCGGGGAGCTGTTTTTT. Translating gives CASSYSRTSTGELFF.

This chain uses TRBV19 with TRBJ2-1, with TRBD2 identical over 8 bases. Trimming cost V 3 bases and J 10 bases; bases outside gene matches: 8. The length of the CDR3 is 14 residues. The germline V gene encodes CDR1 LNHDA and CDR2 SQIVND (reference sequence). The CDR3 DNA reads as TGTGCCAGTAGTATCAGGACTAGCCCTGGGGAGCAGTTCTTC. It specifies CASSIRTSPGEQFF.

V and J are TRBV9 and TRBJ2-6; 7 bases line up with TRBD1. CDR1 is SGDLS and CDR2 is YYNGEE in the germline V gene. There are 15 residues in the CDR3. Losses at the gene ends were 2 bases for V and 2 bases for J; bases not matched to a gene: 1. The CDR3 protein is CASSVQGAGANVLTF. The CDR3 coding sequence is TGTGCCAGCAGCGTGCAGGGGGCTGGGGCCAACGTCCTGACTTTC. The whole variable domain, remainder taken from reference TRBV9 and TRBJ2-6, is DSGVTQTPKHLITATGQRVTLRCSPRSGDLSVYWYQQSLDQGLQFLIQYYNGEERAKGNILERFSAQQFPDLHSELNLSSLELGDSALYFCASSVQGAGANVLTFGAGSRLTVL.

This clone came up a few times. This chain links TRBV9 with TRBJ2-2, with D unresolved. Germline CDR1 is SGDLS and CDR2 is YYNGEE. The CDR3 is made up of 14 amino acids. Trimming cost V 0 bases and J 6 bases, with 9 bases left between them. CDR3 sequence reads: CASSVAITPGELFF. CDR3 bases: TGTGCCAGCAGCGTAGCGATTACTCCCGGGGAGCTGTTTTTT. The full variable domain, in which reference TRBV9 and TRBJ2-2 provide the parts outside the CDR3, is DSGVTQTPKHLITATGQRVTLRCSPRSGDLSVYWYQQSLDQGLQFLIQYYNGEERAKGNILERFSAQQFPDLHSELNLSSLELGDSALYFCASSVAITPGELFFGEGSRLTVL.

Here the CDR3 reads CASSTGQVSTDTQYF. The CDR3 coding sequence is TGCGCCAGCAGCACCGGACAGGTTAGCACAGATACGCAGTATTTT. The rearrangement uses TRBV5-1 and TRBJ2-3; 7 nucleotides line up with TRBD1. Germline V CDR1 and CDR2: SGHRS, YFSETQ. CDR3 length: 15 amino acids. Trimming removed 4 bases from V and 0 bases from J; junction bases left unmatched: 5. The full variable domain, with the rest looked up from reference TRBV5-1 and TRBJ2-3, is KAGVTQTPRYLIKTRGQQVTLSCSPISGHRSVSWYQQTPGQGLQFLFEYFSETQRNKGNFPGRFSGRQFSNSRSEMNVSTLELGDSALYLCASSTGQVSTDTQYFGPGTRLTVL.

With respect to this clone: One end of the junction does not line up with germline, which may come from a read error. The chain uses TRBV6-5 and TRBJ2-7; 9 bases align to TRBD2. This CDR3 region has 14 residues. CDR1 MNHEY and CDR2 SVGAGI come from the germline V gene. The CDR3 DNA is TGTGCCAACAGTTATAGCGGGGGCGGATACGAGCAGTACTTC. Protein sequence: CANSYSGGGYEQYF.

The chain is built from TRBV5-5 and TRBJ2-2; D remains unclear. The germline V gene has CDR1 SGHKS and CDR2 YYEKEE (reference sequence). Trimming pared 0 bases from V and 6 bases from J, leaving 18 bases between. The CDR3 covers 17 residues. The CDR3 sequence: CASSLGPRYYEAGELFF. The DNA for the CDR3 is TGTGCCAGCAGCTTGGGGCCACGTTACTATGAAGCCGGGGAGCTGTTTTTT.

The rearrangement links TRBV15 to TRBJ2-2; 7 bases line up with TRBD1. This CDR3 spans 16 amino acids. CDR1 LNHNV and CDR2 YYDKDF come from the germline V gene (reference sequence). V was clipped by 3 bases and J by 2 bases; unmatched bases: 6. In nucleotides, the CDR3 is TGTGCCACCAGCAGTGACCGGGACAGAAACACCGGGGAGCTGTTTTTT. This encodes CATSSDRDRNTGELFF. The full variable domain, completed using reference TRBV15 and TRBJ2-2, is DAMVIQNPRYQVTQFGKPVTLSCSQTLNHNVMYWYQQKSSQAPKLLFHYYDKDFNNEADTPDNFQSRRPNTSFCFLDIRSPGLGDTAMYLCATSSDRDRNTGELFFGEGSRLTVL.

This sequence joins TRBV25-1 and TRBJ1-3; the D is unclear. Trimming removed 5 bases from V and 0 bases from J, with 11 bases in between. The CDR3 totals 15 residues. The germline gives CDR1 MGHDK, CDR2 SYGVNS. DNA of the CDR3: TGTGCCAGCAGTCGGCCGGGAGACTCTGGAAACACCATATATTTT. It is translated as CASSRPGDSGNTIYF.

CDR3 residues: CASSQDSGGGDTQYF. For the CDR3, the DNA is TGCGCCAGCAGCCAAGATAGCGGGGGGGGTGATACGCAGTATTTT. J is TRBJ2-3 and V is TRBV4-3, with 11 bases that match TRBD2. This CDR3 is built from 15 residues. Per germline, CDR1 LGHNA and CDR2 YSLEER. V trimming: 0 bases; J trimming: 6 bases; junction bases outside the gene matches: 2.

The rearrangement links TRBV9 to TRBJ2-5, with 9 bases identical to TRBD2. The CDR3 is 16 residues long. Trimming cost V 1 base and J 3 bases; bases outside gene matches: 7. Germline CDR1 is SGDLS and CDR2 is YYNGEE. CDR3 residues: CASSVWGGGAEETQYF. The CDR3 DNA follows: TGTGCCAGCAGCGTATGGGGCGGGGGGGCAGAAGAGACCCAGTACTTC.

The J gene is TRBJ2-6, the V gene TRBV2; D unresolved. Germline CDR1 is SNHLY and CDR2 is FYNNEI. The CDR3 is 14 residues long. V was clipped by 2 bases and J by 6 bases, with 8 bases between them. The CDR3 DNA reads TGTGCCAGCAGTGAAACGGGTTTGGCCAACGTCCTGACTTTC. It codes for CASSETGLANVLTF.

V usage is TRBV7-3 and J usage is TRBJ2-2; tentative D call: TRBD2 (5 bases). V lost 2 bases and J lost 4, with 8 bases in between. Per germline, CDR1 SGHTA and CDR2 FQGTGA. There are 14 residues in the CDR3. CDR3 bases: TGTGCCAGCAGCTTAGGCCGGGGCACCGGGGAGCTGTTTTTT. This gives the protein CASSLGRGTGELFF.

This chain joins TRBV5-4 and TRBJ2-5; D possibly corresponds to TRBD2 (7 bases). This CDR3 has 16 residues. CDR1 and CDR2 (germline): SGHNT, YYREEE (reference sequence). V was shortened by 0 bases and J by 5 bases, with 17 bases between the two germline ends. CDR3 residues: CASSLGGGGPAETQYF. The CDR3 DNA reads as TGTGCCAGCAGCTTGGGTGGCGGGGGCCCCGCGGAGACCCAGTACTTC.

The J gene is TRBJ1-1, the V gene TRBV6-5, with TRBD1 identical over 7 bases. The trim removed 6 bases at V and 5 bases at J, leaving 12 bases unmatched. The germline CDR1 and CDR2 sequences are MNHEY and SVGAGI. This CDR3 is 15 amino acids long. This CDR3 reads CASSGRAARGTEAFF. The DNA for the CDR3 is TGTGCCAGCAGCGGACGGGCCGCCAGGGGGACTGAAGCTTTCTTT.

CDR3: CASKVSGTGGTEAFF. The CDR3 coding sequence is TGTGCCAGTAAAGTTTCCGGGACAGGGGGGACTGAAGCTTTCTTT. The chain has TRBV19 and TRBJ1-1, with 11 bases identical to TRBD1. Germline CDR1 LNHDA, CDR2 SQIVND (reference sequence). V was pared by 7 bases and J by 5 bases, with 9 bases of the junction left unmatched. CDR3 length: 15 residues.

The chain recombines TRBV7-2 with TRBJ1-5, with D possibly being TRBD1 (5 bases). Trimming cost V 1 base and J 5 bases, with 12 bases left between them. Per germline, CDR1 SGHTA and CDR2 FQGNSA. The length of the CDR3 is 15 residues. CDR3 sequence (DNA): TGTGCCAGCAGCTTAGACGCGGCAGGGTATCAGCCCCAGCATTTT. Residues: CASSLDAAGYQPQHF.